This T cell receptor beta chain came from a study of cytomegalovirus exposure and HLA in healthy donors. Findings of the study overall: Previous analysis showed most TCR beta V segments were productive about 87% or about 30% of the time. Accounts indicate the classifier identified cytomegalovirus status with strong specificity and sensitivity.

This PCR relied on a set of 60 Vbeta primers and 13 Jbeta primers. Some clones are missing from TCRdb's copy, which holds only in-frame ones; the method was immunoSEQ multiplex PCR. The sample consists of about 170,000 clones, 82% of them appearing once. Germline CDR1 is MNHNS and CDR2 is SASEGT. The CDR3 covers 18 residues. V was pared by 4 bases and J by 8 bases, with 17 bases of the junction left unmatched. Remarks on this clone: The antigen remains undetermined.

Input material: PBMCs. The chain has TRBV6-1 and TRBJ1-2, with TRBD1 identical over 12 bases. The clonotype originates from a girl aged 2-10 years in good health and CMV-seropositive. CDR3 nucleotide sequence: TGTGCCAGCAGTGGCAAACCGGGACAGGGGGCATTTTCGGACGGCTACACCTTC. Its translation is CASSGKPGQGAFSDGYTF.